One and the same sample provided the 3 T cell receptor beta chains below, sequenced in a study of cytomegalovirus exposure and HLA in healthy donors (dated by TCRdb to the late 2010s). The library was obtained by the immunoSEQ multiplex PCR assay. The multiplex PCR relied on a mix of 60 forward primers for TCR Vbeta segments and 13 reverse primers for TCR Jbeta segments. The table was pulled from immuneACCESS by TCRdb, which kept in-frame rearrangements only. Such tables lose some clones; where checked, under half of the loss comes from unresolved V genes, and the rest has no known cause. The sample contains about 110,000 clones, around 70% of them found a single time. The ten most abundant clones make up more than 2.5% of the sample. Material: PBMCs. These receptors came from a man under 40 in good health and CMV-seronegative.

CDR3: CASSLGGGTSGNNEQFF. DNA for the CDR3: TGTGCCAGCAGCCTAGGGGGGGGGACTAGCGGGAACAATGAGCAGTTCTTC. The chain joins TRBV7-8 to TRBJ2-1, with 13 positions matching TRBD2. This CDR3 has 17 amino acids. Germline CDR1 and CDR2: SGHVS and FQNEAQ. The V gene end was trimmed by 5 bases and the J gene end by 5 bases; junction bases not matched to a gene: 9.

This chain links TRBV11-3 with TRBJ1-5; D gene ambiguous. The CDR3 sequence is 13 residues long. Germline values: CDR1 SGHNT, CDR2 YENEEA. V was cut by 4 bases and J by 4 bases, with 8 bases left in between. The CDR3 here is CASSSEGNQPQHF. In DNA form, the CDR3 reads TGTGCCAGCAGCTCGGAGGGAAATCAGCCCCAGCATTTT.

The chain carries TRBV29-1 and TRBJ2-1; TRBD2 aligns across 10 bases. V gave up 3 bases and J gave up 5 bases; unmatched junction bases: 4. CDR3 length: 14 residues. Germline V gives CDR1 SQVTM, CDR2 ANQGSEA. The CDR3 region is CSVDSGRGDNEQFF. The CDR3 DNA is TGCAGCGTTGACAGCGGGAGGGGCGACAATGAGCAGTTCTTC.